What follows describes a single T cell receptor (beta chain). Antigen unknown. The identical CDR3 is also encoded by other nucleotide sequences in the sample. Germline V gene lookup returns CDR1 LNHDA and CDR2 SQIVND (reference sequence). The junction had 5 bases not matched to a gene; V was cut back by 3 bases and J by 3 bases. The CDR3 covers 14 residues. This entry is derived from a study of a mutant IDH1 vaccine in newly diagnosed glioma. The wider study: Sex among treated patients split about 60% male, roughly 38% female; mean age was roughly 42 years. Receipt of radiotherapy, temozolomide, or both preceded the study, and most received both.

Study results and limitations: A vaccine-induced immune response developed in roughly 93% of the patients.

Using immunoSEQ multiplex PCR, the repertoire was profiled, and TCRdb retains in-frame clones only, with some absent. The sample holds approximately 92,000 clones, 83% seen once. Documented time point: baseline, week 1 (first vaccination visit). Treatment: pre-vaccination baseline after standard-of-care therapy. This material consisted of PBMCs, taken from a glioma patient treated with radiotherapy, temozolomide or both. This receptor was obtained from a woman aged 50 to 60 with glioma. The chain links TRBV19 to TRBJ2-7, with 7 bases fitting TRBD2. CDR3 nucleotide sequence: TGTGCCAGTAGTATTTCGGGGGGAGTCTACGAGCAGTACTTC. Its translation: CASSISGGVYEQYF.